This T cell receptor beta chain was identified during a study of beta chain features in type 1 diabetes. Expressed TCRB transcripts were sequenced because the isolated RNA had all been reverse transcribed beforehand. TCRdb's copy holds only in-frame clones and misses some; the assay was immunoSEQ multiplex PCR. The repertoire holds under 250,000 clones, with 25% to 35% as singletons. The V and J ends lost 4 bases and 7 bases respectively, with 16 bases between them. This CDR3 is 15 amino acids long. Germline V gene lookup returns CDR1 SGHTA and CDR2 FQGNSA. The sequenced sample consisted of central memory CD4+ T cells from blood. The J gene is TRBJ1-4, the V gene TRBV7-2; possibly TRBD1 for D (5 bases). The TCR originated in a man aged 25-40 years in good health. In nucleotides, the CDR3 is TGTGCCAGCAGCTCCGGGACCCAGTTTGGTGAAAAACTGTTTTTT. It codes for CASSSGTQFGEKLFF.